This T cell receptor beta chain was sequenced during a study of OX40 agonist ivuxolimab in advanced cancers. As for the study more broadly: Ivuxolimab, which targeted the costimulatory receptor OX40 (CD134), was an agonistic, fully human IgG2 monoclonal antibody. Intravenous ivuxolimab was administered to patients every 2 weeks at six dose levels: 0.01, 0.1, 0.3, 1.5, 3 and 10 mg/kg. Of the roughly 51 patients in dose escalation, around 20 had hepatocellular carcinoma, roughly 15 had melanoma, 9 had renal cell carcinoma and 9 had head and neck cancer. In the dose-escalation cohort, 70% to 85% of patients were male, and the mean age was approximately 60 years with a range of roughly 20 to 80. Prior anti-PD-1, anti-PD-L1 or anti-CTLA-4 therapy was permitted, and checkpoint inhibitors had been received by 30% to 40% of dose-escalation patients. Three dose-escalation patients achieved partial responses, one with hepatocellular carcinoma and two with cutaneous melanoma. The point of sequencing TCRbeta in the periphery was to test whether ivuxolimab changed TCR sequence diversity and drove clonal T-cell expansion. The paper describes the monotherapy dose-escalation part (N = 52 patients) of the phase I trial of ivuxolimab. The research as a whole found: Partial responders in the 0.1-3.0 mg/kg groups had among the lowest normalized peripheral clonal expansion, especially among CD8+ T cells. After ivuxolimab, CD8+ T cells had more expanded clones than CD4+ T cells on average. At doses of 0.1 to 3.0 mg/kg, clonal expansion of both CD4+ and CD8+ T cells in blood was seen between baseline and week 6. Low levels of normalized T-cell clonal expansion were also shown by some nonresponding patients. The antigen specificity of the clonally expanded peripheral T cells was not determined.

CDR1 and CDR2, looked up from the germline V gene, are SGHTA and FQGNSA. From V the trimming removes 1 base and from J it removes 5 bases, while the gene matches leave 5 bases of the junction unaccounted for. The CDR3 has 15 amino acids, counting the end cysteine and phenylalanine. The CDR3 DNA has 45 bases and is translated from base 1. The trial excluded patients who had a history of autoimmune disease or who were on systemic immunosuppression. Peripheral blood for TCR sequencing was collected from all dose cohorts at baseline, on cycle 4 day 1, and on cycle 7 day 1. The samples were drawn from a first-in-human, open-label, multicenter phase I dose-escalation trial of ivuxolimab. Adults with locally advanced or metastatic melanoma, renal cell carcinoma, hepatocellular carcinoma or head and neck squamous cell carcinoma were enrolled in the trial. CD4+ and CD8+ T cells were sorted separately from peripheral blood before TCR sequencing.

Concerning this clone itself: Its antigen remains unidentified. The input lacks base qualities; no much larger clone sits a single base away.

To sequence the TCRbeta CDR3 region, genomic DNA was isolated from the sorted cells. The immunoSEQ Assay was used to sequence the TCRbeta CDR3 regions. This is the immuneACCESS table as TCRdb keeps it, with only in-frame sequences that have V and J called. A part of the clones is gone; compared with another copy, unresolved V genes explain less than half, and the rest is unexplained. Present in this sample are 55,000 to 70,000 clones, roughly 83% of which were seen just once. The ten largest clones add up to over 2% of the sample. This sample comprised CD4+ or CD8+ T cells sorted from blood, obtained in a trial of the OX40 agonist ivuxolimab. The rearranged segments are TRBV7-2 and TRBJ2-5; TRBD2 lines up with 9 middle nucleotides. The clonotype comes from an adult with an advanced solid tumor such as melanoma, head and neck, liver or kidney cancer. The CDR3 amino acid sequence is: CASSLVGGGAETQYF. The DNA sequence is TGTGCCAGCAGCTTAGTGGGCGGGGGGGCGGAGACCCAGTACTTC.